The 9 T cell receptor beta chains reported below all come from one sample, sequenced in a study of CD4 T cells in relation to SARS-CoV-2 and coronaviruses. Their target antigens are unknown. The unexposed donors gave CD4+ T cells in 2011-2018, prior to COVID-19. Isolation of CD4+ T cells took place after around 11 days in culture. TCRdb keeps only in-frame clones here, not all; method: immunoSEQ multiplex PCR. The sample shows about 22,000 clones, under 85% of them seen only once. Material for sequencing was CD4+ T cells from PBMCs, cultured in vitro. The receptors were gathered from a human donor in good health.

This clone has a single count. The rearrangement uses TRBV14 and TRBJ2-7; no clear D. V was pared by 1 base and J by 5 bases, with 3 bases between. From germline, CDR1 is SGHDN and CDR2 FVKESK. CDR3 length: 11 amino acids. CDR3 sequence (DNA): TGTGCCAGCAGCCAAGCGGACGAGCAGTACTTC. It specifies CASSQADEQYF.

V and J are TRBV5-8 and TRBJ1-2; the D is unclear. The CDR3 totals 14 residues. V lost 1 base to trimming and J lost 0 bases, with 7 bases between them. The germline gives CDR1 SGHTS, CDR2 YDEGEE. DNA of the CDR3: TGTGCCAGCAGCTTGAAGGGAGCTAACTATGGCTACACCTTC. This encodes CASSLKGANYGYTF.

The V gene is TRBV3-1 (or the pseudogene TRBV3-2), the J gene TRBJ1-1; no clear D gene. CDR1 and CDR2 from the germline V gene are LGHDT and YNNKEL (reference sequence). V gave up 4 bases and J gave up 6 bases, with 6 bases separating them. The CDR3 extends over 11 amino acids. CDR3 region: CASSPGSEAFF. The CDR3, as DNA: TGTGCCAGCAGCCCGGGATCTGAAGCTTTCTTT.

This clone was seen only a few times. V gene TRBV5-4 combines with J gene TRBJ1-5; 8 nucleotides line up with TRBD1. CDR1 is SGHNT, CDR2 YYREEE, per germline (reference sequence). After removal of 4 bases from V and 7 bases from J, the junction contained 7 bases not matched to a gene. The length of the CDR3 is 14 residues. DNA for the CDR3: TGTGCCAGCAGCCCGGACAGGGATCGGCAGCCCCAGCATTTT. Protein product: CASSPDRDRQPQHF. The variable domain in full, completed from reference TRBV5-4 and TRBJ1-5, reads ETGVTQSPTHLIKTRGQQVTLRCSSQSGHNTVSWYQQALGQGPQFIFQYYREEENGRGNFPPRFSGLQFPNYSSELNVNALELDDSALYLCASSPDRDRQPQHFGDGTRLSIL.

The rearrangement joins TRBV3-1 (or the pseudogene TRBV3-2) to TRBJ2-2, with 11 nucleotides matching TRBD2. The CDR3 spans 17 residues. The germline V gene encodes CDR1 LGHDT and CDR2 YNNKEL (reference sequence). Trimming took 4 bases from V and 4 from J; bases not matched to a gene: 8. The CDR3 DNA is TGTGCCAGCAGCCCACCGGGACTAGCGGCCTCCACCGGGGAGCTGTTTTTT. Translating gives CASSPPGLAASTGELFF.

This rearrangement joins TRBV6-5 to TRBJ1-5; maybe TRBD1 (5 bases). Germline V gives CDR1 MNHEY, CDR2 SVGAGI. This CDR3 is built from 14 residues. V was shortened by 6 bases and J by 7 bases, with 16 bases between the two germline ends. CDR3 DNA sequence: TGTGCCAGCAGGCGGACGGGGCGAAACCAGCCCCAGCATTTT. Protein: CASRRTGRNQPQHF.

The chain has TRBV5-4 and TRBJ1-6; possibly TRBD1 for D (6 bases). The germline CDR1 and CDR2 sequences are SGHNT and YYREEE (reference sequence). V was trimmed by 4 bases and J by 8 bases, leaving 10 bases between them. The CDR3 contains 13 residues. The CDR3 here is CASSTRQDSPLHF. The DNA of the CDR3 is TGTGCCAGCAGCACTCGACAGGATTCACCCCTCCACTTT.

This chain joins TRBV10-3 and TRBJ2-7; the D gene is possibly TRBD1 (6 bases). V gave up 6 bases and J gave up 3 bases, with 15 bases separating them. The CDR3 is 14 amino acids. Germline V gives CDR1 ENHRY, CDR2 SYGVKD. As DNA, the CDR3 is TGTGCCATCAGCCAGGGGACGTACAGCTACGAGCAGTACTTC. Protein product: CAISQGTYSYEQYF.

This chain joins TRBV9 and TRBJ2-7; D is perhaps TRBD1 or TRBD2 (5 bases each). V shed 6 bases and J shed 6 bases, with 34 bases lying between them. Germline V gene sequence: CDR1 SGDLS, CDR2 YYNGEE. This CDR3 has 19 residues. In DNA, the CDR3 is TGTGCCAGCACCAACGAGGTACTTTGTCTCGCTACGGGACCCCGCGAGCAGTACTTC. Amino acid sequence: CASTNEVLCLATGPREQYF. Full variable domain (remainder filled in from reference TRBV9 and TRBJ2-7): DSGVTQTPKHLITATGQRVTLRCSPRSGDLSVYWYQQSLDQGLQFLIQYYNGEERAKGNILERFSAQQFPDLHSELNLSSLELGDSALYFCASTNEVLCLATGPREQYFGPGTRLTVT.